This T cell receptor beta chain was identified during a study of breast tumors, draining lymph nodes, adjacent tissues. Study outcomes and limitations: Data only fit, rather than demonstrated, lymph node origin of most tumor T cells. Findings are consistent with lymph node origin and intratumoral expansion of most tumor T cells. Tumors had less TCR diversity than lymph nodes, more than nontumor tissue. Tumor and nontumor repertoires were significantly more similar in luminal-like than in basal-like breast cancer.

TCRdb used MiXCR to reprocess the multiplex PCR reads, holding one entry per CDR3 protein. The repertoire holds under 250,000 distinct CDR3 sequences, with 32% as singletons. The lymph nodes were axillary draining lymph nodes from breast cancer patients. This clonotype was seen repeatedly, ten times or more. Its antigen remains unidentified. Germline CDR1 SGHDT, CDR2 YYEEEE. Trimming removed 4 bases from V and 3 bases from J, with 11 bases in between. The CDR3 contains 14 residues. The chain couples TRBV5-6 to TRBJ1-5, with D possibly TRBD1 on 5 matching bases. The material sequenced was axillary lymph node tissue. The TCR was taken from a female donor with breast cancer. Some clones in this sample may be carry-over from other donors' samples. This CDR3 reads CASSPGRLNQPQHF. DNA for the CDR3: TGTGCCAGCAGCCCGGGACGGCTCAATCAGCCCCAGCATTTT.